The 16 T cell receptor beta chains below were found in one sample sequenced in a study of cytomegalovirus exposure and HLA in healthy donors. PCR was performed using 60 Vbeta and 13 Jbeta primers. This table comes from immunoSEQ multiplex PCR, and its TCRdb copy is limited to in-frame clones, with some not included. The sample has about 150,000 clones; 75% are singletons. The material sequenced was PBMCs. The source of these receptors is a man aged 18 to 35 in good health and CMV-seropositive.

The chain employs TRBV5-4 and TRBJ2-1, with TRBD2 identical over 12 bases. Trimming took 4 bases from V and 10 from J; bases not matched to a gene: 9. This CDR3 has 15 residues. Germline V CDR1 and CDR2: SGHNT, YYREEE (reference sequence). The CDR3 coding sequence is TGTGCCAGCAGCCAGACTAGCGGGAGAAGTGGGGAGCAGTTCTTC. Its protein is CASSQTSGRSGEQFF. Supplemented by reference TRBV5-4 and TRBJ2-1, the full variable domain reads ETGVTQSPTHLIKTRGQQVTLRCSSQSGHNTVSWYQQALGQGPQFIFQYYREEENGRGNFPPRFSGLQFPNYSSELNVNALELDDSALYLCASSQTSGRSGEQFFGPGTRLTVL.

The V and J genes are TRBV7-2 and TRBJ1-1, with 7 bases fitting TRBD1. This CDR3 comprises 13 residues. With 4 bases clipped from V and 10 bases from J, the junction kept 9 bases outside the gene matches. CDR1 is SGHTA and CDR2 is FQGNSA in the germline V gene. Here the CDR3 DNA reads TGTGCCAGCAGCTCGACAGGGCGGTTCGGAGCTTTCTTT. Protein: CASSSTGRFGAFF.

This clone has a handful of counts. This chain links TRBV11-2 with TRBJ2-2, with TRBD1 identical over 7 bases. V shed 5 bases, J shed 1 base, and the junction held 1 base outside the gene matches. The germline gives CDR1 SGHAT, CDR2 FQNNGV. There are 14 residues in the CDR3. CDR3 bases: TGTGCCAGCAGCCGGGACAGGAACACCGGGGAGCTGTTTTTT. Translated, it gives CASSRDRNTGELFF.

This clone occurred a few times. The V gene is TRBV4-2, the J gene TRBJ2-2, with TRBD1 identical over 10 bases. Germline-derived CDR1 and CDR2 are LGHNA and YNFKEQ. CDR3 length: 16 amino acids. Trimming removed 2 bases from V and 5 bases from J; junction bases left unmatched: 5. The CDR3 DNA reads TGTGCCAGCAGCCAACCCGGGACAGGGGCAACCGGGGAGCTGTTTTTT. It encodes CASSQPGTGATGELFF.

This clone turned up a few times. The rearrangement joins TRBV6-6 to TRBJ1-5; 8 positions match TRBD1. Germline CDR1 reads MNHNY; CDR2 reads SVGAGI (reference sequence). J lost 5 bases, V lost 6 bases, and 9 bases had no gene match. The CDR3 spans 15 residues. CDR3 bases: TGTGCCAGCAGCCTCACAGGACAGGGTTATCAGCCCCAGCATTTT. Amino acid sequence: CASSLTGQGYQPQHF.

The rearrangement uses TRBV6-5 and TRBJ1-2; D is uncertain. V dropped 4 bases and J dropped 8 bases, with 14 bases sitting between them. CDR3 size: 13 residues. CDR1 is MNHEY, CDR2 SVGAGI, per germline. The CDR3 DNA sequence: TGTGCCAGCAGTTCCATCGGGAGGGCAGGCTACACCTTC. Residues: CASSSIGRAGYTF.

The chain combines TRBV5-4 with TRBJ2-3, with D possibly TRBD2 on 6 matching bases. V was cut by 1 base and J by 2 bases, with 11 bases left in between. This CDR3 comprises 15 residues. The germline V gene encodes CDR1 SGHNT and CDR2 YYREEE (reference sequence). This CDR3 is CASSLIGGNTDTQYF. For the CDR3, the DNA is TGTGCCAGCAGCTTGATTGGCGGGAACACAGATACGCAGTATTTT.

The genes are TRBV14 and TRBJ2-7; 8 bases match TRBD1. CDR3 length equals 14 residues. Germline CDR1 reads SGHDN; CDR2 reads FVKESK. V shed 4 bases, J shed 2 bases, and the junction held 4 bases outside the gene matches. The CDR3 reads CASSPRDRTYEQYF. CDR3 DNA sequence: TGTGCCAGCAGCCCCCGGGACAGGACCTACGAGCAGTACTTC.

The V and J genes are TRBV9 and TRBJ1-1; no firm D call. The CDR3 contains 15 residues. Looked up from germline, CDR1 is SGDLS and CDR2 is YYNGEE. With 0 bases removed from V and 5 bases from J, the gap between germline ends came to 14 bases. The CDR3 DNA reads as TGTGCCAGCAGCGTAGGAGGCCCCGGAGGAACTGAAGCTTTCTTT. Residues: CASSVGGPGGTEAFF.

This clone was picked up a small number of times. V is TRBV10-3 and J is TRBJ2-3; perhaps TRBD2 as D (5 bases). Trimming stripped 3 bases from V and 10 bases from J, with 17 bases between. This CDR3 has 14 residues. Germline V CDR1 and CDR2: ENHRY, SYGVKD. The CDR3 protein is CAISDPGLLGAQYF. In DNA, the CDR3 is TGTGCCATCAGTGATCCCGGACTTCTCGGGGCGCAGTATTTT.

The sample holds a few counts of this clone. The genes are TRBV18 and TRBJ1-2; no clear D. Trimming removed 0 bases from V and 0 bases from J, with 11 bases in between. Germline values: CDR1 KGHSH, CDR2 LQKENI. The CDR3 sequence is 16 residues long. The CDR3 protein is CASSPPEVRSNYGYTF. The CDR3 DNA reads TGTGCCAGCTCACCACCTGAGGTTCGGTCTAACTATGGCTACACCTTC.

The gene calls are TRBV6-5 and TRBJ2-2; the match to TRBD1 covers 7 bases. Germline V gives CDR1 MNHEY, CDR2 SVGAGI. The trim removed 0 bases at V and 3 bases at J, leaving 4 bases unmatched. The CDR3 spans 16 residues. CDR3 amino acids: CASSYSATGHTGELFF. In DNA, the CDR3 is TGTGCCAGCAGTTACTCAGCGACAGGGCACACCGGGGAGCTGTTTTTT.

The chain carries TRBV10-2 and TRBJ2-1, with 9 bases matching TRBD2. The CDR3 has 17 amino acids. V was pared by 2 bases and J by 4 bases, with 9 bases of the junction left unmatched. Germline V lookup: CDR1 WSHSY, CDR2 SAAADI. The CDR3 loop is CASSEVASGTLYNEQFF. The CDR3 DNA follows: TGCGCCAGCAGTGAGGTGGCTAGCGGGACTTTATACAATGAGCAGTTCTTC.

V usage is TRBV11-3 and J usage is TRBJ2-5; 11 bases map to TRBD2. The CDR3 has 15 amino acids. CDR1 is SGHNT and CDR2 is YENEEA in the germline V gene. Trimming took 8 bases from V and 3 from J; bases not matched to a gene: 8. The CDR3 here is CASAEGTSGKETQYF. In DNA form, the CDR3 reads TGTGCCAGCGCCGAAGGGACTAGCGGAAAAGAGACCCAGTACTTC.

The chain recombines TRBV7-9 with TRBJ1-2, with a tentative D call TRBD1 (5 bases). The V end was cut by 5 bases, the J end by 9 bases, with 13 bases between. CDR1 and CDR2 (germline): SEHNR, FQNEAQ (reference sequence). The CDR3 is 12 residues long. The CDR3 sequence: CASSVGRDRYTF. The CDR3 DNA is TGTGCCAGCAGCGTGGGGCGGGACCGCTACACCTTC.

This rearrangement joins TRBV4-1 to TRBJ2-7; D is uncertain. The germline V and J ends were trimmed by 3 bases and 5 bases, with 17 bases remaining between them. There are 15 residues in the CDR3. Germline CDR1 is MGHRA and CDR2 is YSYEKL. For the CDR3, the DNA is TGCGCCAGCAGCCAGTCCGTAGCCATCGCCAACGAGCAGTACTTC. Encoded protein: CASSQSVAIANEQYF.